This T cell receptor beta chain was sequenced in a study of regulatory T cells in long-lasting Graves disease. Findings of the study overall: Gene preferences differed: TRBV28, TRBJ1-2, TRBJ2-5 in persistent cases.

Library construction for TCR beta used iRepertoire HTBI primers and Arm-PCR of CDR3 regions. Original handling: Among the samples, 60 or so TRBV and 14 TRBJ segments were identified. TCRdb re-called the multiplex PCR reads through MiXCR, storing one row per CDR3 protein. These V and J calls rely on TCRdb rather than the paper's analysis. The sample carries 400,000 or so distinct CDR3 sequences, 20% to 30% recorded once. This clonotype was counted a few times. Its cognate antigen is unknown. The CDR3 consists of 14 residues. V was pared by 5 bases and J by 3 bases, with 10 bases between. Germline CDR1 reads MDHEN; CDR2 reads SYDVKM. Time point described: persistent/refractory GD, antithyroid drugs over 5 years with positive TRAb. The authors made the TCR library using RNA they extracted from PBMCs.

The sample consisted of peripheral blood mononuclear cells (PBMCs), taken when the disease was refractory, from a patient treated with antithyroid drugs. This TCR was recovered from a female donor with Graves disease. The rearrangement uses TRBV28 and TRBJ2-2; D may be TRBD1 (6 bases). CDR3 DNA sequence: TGTGCCAGCAGTAGGGACACCTACACCGGGGAGCTGTTTTTT. Translated, it gives CASSRDTYTGELFF.